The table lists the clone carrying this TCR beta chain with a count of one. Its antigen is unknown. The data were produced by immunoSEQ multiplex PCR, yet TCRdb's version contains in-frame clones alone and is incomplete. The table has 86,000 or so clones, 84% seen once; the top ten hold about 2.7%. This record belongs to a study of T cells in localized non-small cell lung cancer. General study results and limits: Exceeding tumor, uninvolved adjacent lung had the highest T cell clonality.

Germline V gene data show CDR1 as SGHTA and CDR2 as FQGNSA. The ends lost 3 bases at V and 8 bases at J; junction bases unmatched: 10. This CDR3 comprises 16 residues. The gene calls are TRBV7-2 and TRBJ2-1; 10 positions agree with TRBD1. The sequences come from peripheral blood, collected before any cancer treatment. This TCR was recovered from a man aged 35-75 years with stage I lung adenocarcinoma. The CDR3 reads CASSFFRTGGRDEQFF. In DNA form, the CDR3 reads TGTGCCAGCAGCTTCTTCCGGACAGGGGGGAGGGATGAGCAGTTCTTC. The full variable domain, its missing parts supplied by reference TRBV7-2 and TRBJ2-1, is GAGVSQSPSNKVTEKGKDVELRCDPISGHTALYWYRQSLGQGLEFLIYFQGNSAPDKSGLPSDRFSAERTGGSVSTLTIQRTQQEDSAVYLCASSFFRTGGRDEQFFGPGTRLTVL.